Given below is one T cell receptor (beta chain) in context. Its antigen is currently unknown. The data were obtained in a study of T cell responses to AZD1222 COVID-19 vaccine. The study, taken as a whole, reports: Donors skewed white British and female; clonal diversity was possibly underestimated. Spike-wide vaccine-associated CD4 TCRs dominated at 160-218 and 743-854. Seropositive at baseline were only six or seven AZD1222 recipients. Increases in Spike-specific TCR breadth and depth were seen after two AZD1222 doses.

Profiling relied on immunoSEQ multiplex PCR, and the TCRdb table lists in-frame clones only, not all of them. Of about 170,000 clones in the sample, roughly 92% are singletons; the top ten hold roughly 1.5%. Germline CDR1 reads SGHVS; CDR2 reads FNYEAQ. There are 13 residues in the CDR3. V was cut by 1 base and J by 9 bases, with 10 bases left in between. The receptor's source is an adult in good health. V is TRBV7-6 and J is TRBJ2-1; TRBD1 might be the D (5 bases). Source: peripheral blood, taken on day 0 of AZD1222 vaccination. The CDR3 DNA follows: TGTGCCAGCAGCTTAGGGGGCCCCACTGAGCAGTTCTTC. Translating it yields CASSLGGPTEQFF.